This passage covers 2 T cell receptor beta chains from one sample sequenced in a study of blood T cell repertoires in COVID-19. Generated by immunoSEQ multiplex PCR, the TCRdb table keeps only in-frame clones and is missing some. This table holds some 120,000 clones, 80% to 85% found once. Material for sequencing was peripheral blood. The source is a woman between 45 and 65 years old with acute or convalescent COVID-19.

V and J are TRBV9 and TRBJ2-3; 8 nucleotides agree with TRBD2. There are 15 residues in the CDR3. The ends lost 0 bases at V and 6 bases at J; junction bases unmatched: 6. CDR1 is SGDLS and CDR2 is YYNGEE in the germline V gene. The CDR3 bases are TGTGCCAGCAGCGTAGTCGGGGGGGACCACGATACGCAGTATTTT. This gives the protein CASSVVGGDHDTQYF. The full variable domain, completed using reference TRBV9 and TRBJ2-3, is DSGVTQTPKHLITATGQRVTLRCSPRSGDLSVYWYQQSLDQGLQFLIQYYNGEERAKGNILERFSAQQFPDLHSELNLSSLELGDSALYFCASSVVGGDHDTQYFGPGTRLTVL.

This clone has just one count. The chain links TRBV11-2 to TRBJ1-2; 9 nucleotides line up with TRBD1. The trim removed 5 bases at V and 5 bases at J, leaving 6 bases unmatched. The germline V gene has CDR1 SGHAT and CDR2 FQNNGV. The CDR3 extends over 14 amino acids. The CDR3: CASSGGTGRYGYTF. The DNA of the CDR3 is TGTGCCAGCAGCGGGGGGACAGGGCGGTATGGCTACACCTTC.